Listed below are T cell receptor beta chains from one sample, sequenced in a study of cytomegalovirus exposure and HLA in healthy donors. TCRdb keeps only in-frame clones here, not all; method: immunoSEQ multiplex PCR. The table records 130,000 or so clones, 84% of them present only once. The specimen sequenced was PBMCs. The receptors here all came from a woman between 18 and 30 years old in good health and CMV-seropositive. Both conserved end residues are trimmed from each CDR3. Each record gives: V gene, CDR3 length, J gene, CDR3 protein.

TRBV6-5	13	TRBJ2-1	ASSPTGSTYNEQF
TRBV9	13	TRBJ1-1	ASSGQGLGDTEAF
TRBV7-9	15	TRBJ1-5	ASSLVTGHYSNQPQH
TRBV6-4	15	TRBJ1-6	ASNLDREKSYNSPLH
TRBV28	11	TRBJ1-1	ASTRQVNTEAF
TRBV5-1	12	TRBJ2-3	ASSLGLAVDTQY
TRBV9	15	TRBJ2-3	ASSVMLASKDTDTQY
TRBV13	14	TRBJ2-4	ASSRGQGVSKNIQY
TRBV29-1	11	TRBJ2-7	SGRLESSYEQY
TRBV4-1	13	TRBJ2-5	ASSQDQGSQETQY
TRBV9	12	TRBJ1-2	ASSLTITRRGYT
TRBV6-5	13	TRBJ2-3	ASRLIAGGTDTQY
TRBV28	13	TRBJ2-1	ASLSLGSSYNEQF
TRBV5-4	11	TRBJ2-7	ASSLAREYEQY
TRBV27	14	TRBJ1-6	ASKITGTVYNSPLH
TRBV7-9	16	TRBJ2-6	ASSPRTGSLSGANVLT
TRBV5-1	14	TRBJ2-3	ASSLLSGASTDTQY
TRBV28	13	TRBJ2-1	ASSGGNQAGNEQF
TRBV7-9	10	TRBJ1-5	SSSSPVQPQH
TRBV25-1	16	TRBJ2-7	ASSESGGNFSSPYEQY
TRBV6-4	11	TRBJ2-3	ASSDIRGDTQY
TRBV2	14	TRBJ2-2	ASSEAGTGVSGELF
TRBV15	16	TRBJ2-1	ATSKGDSDRGTVDEQF
TRBV4-1	12	TRBJ2-1	ASSAPGQGNEQF
TRBV4-1	15	TRBJ2-1	ASSHPAKGGSYNEQF
TRBV7-9	14	TRBJ2-1	ASSLPRTGGAGEQF
TRBV15	14	TRBJ1-5	ATSRDRQYSNQPQH
TRBV4-1	14	TRBJ1-5	ASSQEGQGALQPQH
TRBV27	12	TRBJ2-5	ASSLSQPGETQY
TRBV28	12	TRBJ1-2	ASSWASFNYGYT
TRBV21-1	16	TRBJ1-4	ASSKRGTRTGPNEKLF
TRBV10-1	13	TRBJ2-5	ASSDGSGAWETQY
TRBV7-9	13	TRBJ1-5	ASSLEWGVGQPQH
TRBV19	9	TRBJ1-2	ATSNRAGYT
TRBV5-4	12	TRBJ2-2	ASSLGGETGELF
TRBV2	12	TRBJ2-5	ASSPGGGMETQY
TRBV5-4	10	TRBJ2-7	AVRDKAYEQY
TRBV5-4	15	TRBJ2-3	ASSLVPSGASTDTQY
TRBV9	14	TRBJ2-3	ASSSQPGLPGDTQY
TRBV4-1	15	TRBJ1-2	ASSQRLRDSSNYGYT
TRBV9	11	TRBJ2-5	ASSPAPGETQY
TRBV5-1	9	TRBJ1-5	ASSSDQPQH
TRBV6-5	11	TRBJ2-3	ASGRGPTDTQY
TRBV27	13	TRBJ2-1	ASSLSGGTYNEQF
TRBV7-7	12	TRBJ2-3	ASSSSGVGDTQY
TRBV5-1	12	TRBJ2-3	ASNSQAGGLTQY
TRBV5-1	11	TRBJ2-1	ASSMVLANEQF
TRBV19	12	TRBJ1-6	ASSTGTVDSPLH
TRBV27	13	TRBJ1-6	ASREDRVKNSPLH